The clone carrying this TCR beta chain showed up just a few times. As yet, its antigen is unknown. This entry comes from a study of shared clonotypes between healthy human individuals. About the research overall: Plates per donor: three CD4 naive, three CD4 memory, two CD8 naive, one CD8 memory. General study findings and limits: Memory subsets generally showed smaller estimated richness than naive subsets did.

It was at deep level that the assay was run. TCRdb keeps only in-frame clones here, not all; method: immunoSEQ multiplex PCR. The data hold approximately 92,000 clones, with approximately 70% observed a single time. What CD8 memory combined were CD45RO+ cells and CCR7-negative CD45RA+ TemRA cells. The CDR3 is made up of 14 amino acids. Germline lookup yields CDR1 MDHEN and CDR2 SYDVKM. With 3 bases removed from V and 5 bases from J, the gap between germline ends came to 11 bases. The genes are TRBV28 and TRBJ2-1; D gene ambiguous. This receptor was identified in a young man in good health. Sequencing was done on a sample of memory CD8+ T cells sorted from blood. Specified subset: CD45RO+ cells pooled with CCR7-negative TemRA cells. The CDR3 coding sequence is TGTGCCAGCAGTTTGAACCCGTCTGACAATGAGCAGTTCTTC. Residues: CASSLNPSDNEQFF.